Listed below are T cell receptor beta chains from one sample, sequenced in a study of T-cell reconstitution after alpha-beta-depleted transplantation in children. TCRdb reanalysed the PCR reads using MiXCR and keeps one entry per CDR3 protein. The sample yields under 50,000 distinct CDR3 sequences, 52% seen once. This specimen consisted of peripheral blood, obtained before TCRalphabeta/CD19-depleted stem cell transplant. The receptors here all came from a boy under two years old with SCID, due to receive a stem cell transplant. CDR3s include the opening cysteine and the closing phenylalanine or tryptophan. Fields, in order: CDR3 protein, CDR3 DNA, J gene, clone size, V gene, D gene. The D gene is left open where the match is weak. Some rows have no size entry. The others give once, few or many, or a class for an expanded clone.

cdr3_aa: CASSLDDREGEKLFF
cdr3_nt: TGTGCCAGCAGCTTGGACGACAGGGAGGGTGAAAAACTGTTTTTT
j_call: TRBJ1-4
clone_size: many
v_call: TRBV7-9
d_call: TRBD1

cdr3_aa: CASSQRTTYNSPLHF
cdr3_nt: TGCGCCAGCAGCCAAAGGACAACCTATAATTCACCCCTCCACTTT
j_call: TRBJ1-6
clone_size: -
v_call: TRBV4-1
d_call: -

cdr3_aa: CASSLVGQNTEAFF
cdr3_nt: TGTGCCAGCAGTTTAGTCGGGCAGAACACTGAAGCTTTCTTT
j_call: TRBJ1-1
clone_size: -
v_call: TRBV27
d_call: -

cdr3_aa: CAMSPVGQQHTGELFF
cdr3_nt: TGTGCCATGAGCCCCGTGGGACAGCAACATACCGGGGAGCTGTTTTTT
j_call: TRBJ2-2
clone_size: few
v_call: TRBV4-2
d_call: TRBD1

cdr3_aa: CASSIALAYNEQFF
cdr3_nt: TGTGCCAGTAGTATCGCACTAGCCTACAATGAGCAGTTCTTC
j_call: TRBJ2-1
clone_size: few
v_call: TRBV19
d_call: -

cdr3_aa: CSTLKGLRETQYF
cdr3_nt: TGCAGCACCCTAAAGGGACTTAGAGAGACCCAGTACTTC
j_call: TRBJ2-5
clone_size: -
v_call: TRBV20-1
d_call: -

cdr3_aa: CSVEQGGVYGYTF
cdr3_nt: TGCAGCGTTGAGCAGGGGGGCGTCTATGGCTACACCTTC
j_call: TRBJ1-2
clone_size: few
v_call: TRBV29-1
d_call: TRBD1

cdr3_aa: CASSQHNGLFTDTQYF
cdr3_nt: TGTGCCAGCAGCCAGCATAACGGACTCTTCACAGATACGCAGTATTTT
j_call: TRBJ2-3
clone_size: -
v_call: TRBV7-2
d_call: -

cdr3_aa: CASSFRDGGRDTIYF
cdr3_nt: TGTGCCAGCAGCTTCCGGGACGGCGGAAGGGACACCATATATTTT
j_call: TRBJ1-3
clone_size: -
v_call: TRBV7-2
d_call: -

cdr3_aa: CASRETGELFF
cdr3_nt: TGCGCCAGCAGGGAGACCGGGGAGCTGTTTTTT
j_call: TRBJ2-2
clone_size: -
v_call: TRBV5-1
d_call: -

cdr3_aa: CASSTIRGGVTEAFF
cdr3_nt: TGTGCCAGCAGCACCATCCGCGGGGGCGTCACTGAAGCTTTCTTT
j_call: TRBJ1-1
clone_size: few
v_call: TRBV7-2
d_call: -

cdr3_aa: CSVEKLGGNTEAFF
cdr3_nt: TGCAGCGTTGAGAAGCTCGGGGGGAACACTGAAGCTTTCTTT
j_call: TRBJ1-1
clone_size: -
v_call: TRBV29-1
d_call: -

cdr3_aa: CASSEGVGAGEKLFF
cdr3_nt: TGTGCCAGCAGCGAGGGGGTAGGGGCGGGCGAAAAACTGTTTTTT
j_call: TRBJ1-4
clone_size: -
v_call: TRBV7-2
d_call: -

cdr3_aa: CAISQGPDRAYEQYF
cdr3_nt: TGTGCCATCAGTCAGGGTCCGGACAGGGCCTACGAGCAGTACTTC
j_call: TRBJ2-7
clone_size: few
v_call: TRBV10-3
d_call: TRBD1

cdr3_aa: CASSLHQGATYEQFF
cdr3_nt: TGTGCCAGCAGCTTGCATCAGGGGGCTACGTATGAGCAGTTCTTC
j_call: TRBJ2-1
clone_size: -
v_call: TRBV7-6
d_call: TRBD1

cdr3_aa: CAIRDRGSDTQYF
cdr3_nt: TGTGCCATCCGGGACAGAGGTTCAGATACGCAGTATTTT
j_call: TRBJ2-3
clone_size: -
v_call: TRBV5-4
d_call: TRBD1

cdr3_aa: CASTPSGAYNEQFF
cdr3_nt: TGTGCCAGCACCCCTAGCGGGGCCTACAATGAGCAGTTCTTC
j_call: TRBJ2-1
clone_size: -
v_call: TRBV6-1
d_call: TRBD2

cdr3_aa: CASSSQGAGAFF
cdr3_nt: TGCGCCAGCAGCTCCCAGGGGGCCGGAGCTTTCTTT
j_call: TRBJ1-1
clone_size: -
v_call: TRBV5-1
d_call: TRBD1

cdr3_aa: CASSSLQGFNTGELFF
cdr3_nt: TGTGCCAGCAGCTCCCTCCAAGGATTTAACACCGGGGAGCTGTTTTTT
j_call: TRBJ2-2
clone_size: few
v_call: TRBV5-6
d_call: -

cdr3_aa: CASSQRGGYNEQFF
cdr3_nt: TGTGCCAGCAGCCAGCGGGGGGGATACAATGAGCAGTTCTTC
j_call: TRBJ2-1
clone_size: -
v_call: TRBV6-4
d_call: TRBD2

cdr3_aa: CASSQETEPSYNEQFF
cdr3_nt: TGCGCCAGCAGCCAAGAGACTGAACCCTCCTACAATGAGCAGTTCTTC
j_call: TRBJ2-1
clone_size: few
v_call: TRBV5-1
d_call: -

cdr3_aa: CASRAGDGGYGYTF
cdr3_nt: TGCGCCAGCAGGGCTGGTGATGGGGGGTATGGCTACACCTTC
j_call: TRBJ1-2
clone_size: -
v_call: TRBV5-1
d_call: -

cdr3_aa: CASSQDWPGGMTGELFF
cdr3_nt: TGTGCCAGCAGCCAAGATTGGCCGGGGGGCATGACCGGGGAGCTGTTTTTT
j_call: TRBJ2-2
clone_size: few
v_call: TRBV4-2
d_call: -

cdr3_aa: CASSSRASQEAFF
cdr3_nt: TGTGCCAGCAGCTCGAGGGCGTCCCAGGAAGCTTTCTTT
j_call: TRBJ1-1
clone_size: few
v_call: TRBV7-9
d_call: -

cdr3_aa: CASSLSGGVRHEQFF
cdr3_nt: TGTGCCAGCAGTTTATCGGGGGGGGTTAGGCATGAGCAGTTCTTC
j_call: TRBJ2-1
clone_size: -
v_call: TRBV27
d_call: TRBD2

cdr3_aa: CASSSGGVASTDTQYF
cdr3_nt: TGCGCCAGCAGCTCTGGTGGCGTCGCTAGCACAGATACGCAGTATTTT
j_call: TRBJ2-3
clone_size: -
v_call: TRBV5-1
d_call: -

cdr3_aa: CASSYSGHADTGELFF
cdr3_nt: TGTGCCAGCAGTTACTCGGGACATGCGGACACCGGGGAGCTGTTTTTT
j_call: TRBJ2-2
clone_size: -
v_call: TRBV6-5
d_call: -

cdr3_aa: CASSLKHTATDTQYF
cdr3_nt: TGTGCCAGCAGCTTAAAGCACACAGCCACAGATACGCAGTATTTT
j_call: TRBJ2-3
clone_size: -
v_call: TRBV7-3
d_call: -

cdr3_aa: CASSLRGVAYNEQFF
cdr3_nt: TGCGCCAGCAGCTTGCGGGGGGTTGCCTACAATGAGCAGTTCTTC
j_call: TRBJ2-1
clone_size: few
v_call: TRBV5-1
d_call: TRBD2

cdr3_aa: CASSPGGTGPYEQYF
cdr3_nt: TGTGCCAGCAGCCCCGGTGGGACAGGGCCCTACGAGCAGTACTTC
j_call: TRBJ2-7
clone_size: -
v_call: TRBV7-3
d_call: TRBD1

cdr3_aa: CASSLSSGGAPDTQYF
cdr3_nt: TGTGCCAGCAGCTTAAGTAGCGGGGGGGCCCCAGATACGCAGTATTTT
j_call: TRBJ2-3
clone_size: once
v_call: TRBV7-3
d_call: TRBD2

cdr3_aa: CSLDTGGDTQYF
cdr3_nt: TGCAGCCTTGACACCGGGGGGGATACGCAGTATTTT
j_call: TRBJ2-3
clone_size: -
v_call: TRBV29-1
d_call: TRBD2

cdr3_aa: CASSLAEGGYEQYF
cdr3_nt: TGCGCCAGCAGCCTGGCGGAGGGTGGCTACGAGCAGTACTTC
j_call: TRBJ2-7
clone_size: -
v_call: TRBV5-1
d_call: -

cdr3_aa: CASSFLGTGGYEQYF
cdr3_nt: TGTGCCAGCAGTTTTCTCGGGACAGGGGGGTACGAGCAGTACTTC
j_call: TRBJ2-7
clone_size: few
v_call: TRBV28
d_call: TRBD1